This entry is about one T cell receptor beta chain. This CDR3 comprises 16 residues. Unmatched junction bases numbered 16, after V lost 4 bases and J lost 9 bases. In germline, CDR1 is SGHRS, CDR2 YFSETQ. Study members were between roughly 18 and 100 years old and lived in roughly 24 US regions. Each recovered donor of Cohort 3 presented with two negative PCRs, clearance, or symptom resolution. The assay was immunoSEQ multiplex PCR, and TCRdb's table has in-frame clones only and misses some. The data show some 320,000 clones, under 90% seen once. These data belong to a study of blood T cell repertoires in COVID-19. Study context: Sample material is recorded as cDNA or gDNA derived from T cells, B-cell-depleted T cells, or PBMCs.

Sequencing was performed on PBMCs or T cells enriched from blood (not recorded which). The chain recombines TRBV5-1 with TRBJ2-1; 7 bases are shared with TRBD1. The clonotype originates from a man aged 55 to 69 who had recovered from COVID-19. The CDR3 nucleotides are TGCGCCAGCAGCGCTGGACAGGTATTGAAACGGAGTGAGCAGTTCTTC. Translation gives CASSAGQVLKRSEQFF.